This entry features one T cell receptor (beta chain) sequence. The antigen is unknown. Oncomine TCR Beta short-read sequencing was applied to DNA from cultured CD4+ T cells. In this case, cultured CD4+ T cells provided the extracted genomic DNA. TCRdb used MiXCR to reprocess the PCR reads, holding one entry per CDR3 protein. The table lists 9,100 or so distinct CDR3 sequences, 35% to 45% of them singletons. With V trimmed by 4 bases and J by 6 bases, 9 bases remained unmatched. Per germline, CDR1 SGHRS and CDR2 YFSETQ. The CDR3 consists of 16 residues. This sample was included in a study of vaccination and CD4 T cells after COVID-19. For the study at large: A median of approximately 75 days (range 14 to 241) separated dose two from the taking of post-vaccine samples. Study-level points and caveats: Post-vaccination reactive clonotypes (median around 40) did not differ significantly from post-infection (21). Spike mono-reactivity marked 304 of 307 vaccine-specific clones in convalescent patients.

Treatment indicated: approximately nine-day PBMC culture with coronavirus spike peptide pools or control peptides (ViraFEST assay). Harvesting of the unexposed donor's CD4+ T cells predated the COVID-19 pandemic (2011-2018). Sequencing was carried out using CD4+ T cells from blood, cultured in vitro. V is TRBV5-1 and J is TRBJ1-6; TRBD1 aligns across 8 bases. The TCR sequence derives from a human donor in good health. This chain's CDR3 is CASSTQSGQVNSPLHF. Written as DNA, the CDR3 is TGCGCCAGCAGCACCCAATCGGGACAGGTTAATTCACCCCTCCACTTT.